Given below is one T cell receptor beta chain in context. Original processing notes: Amplified reference gene primers provided the basis for estimating nucleated cell counts. Measured with immunoSEQ multiplex PCR; TCRdb has only the in-frame clones, and not every one. V and J calls and clone size are as listed in that table; D and trimming were resolved from the DNA. The sample contains a few hundred thousand clones, roughly nine tenths of which appear only once. This sample stems from a study of blood T cell repertoires in COVID-19. Study as a whole: COVID-19 samples from acute and convalescent phases originated in the United States, Italy and Spain. In each case, the material was cDNA or gDNA derived from T cells, B-cell-depleted T cells, or PBMCs.

Participants spanned ages roughly 18 to 95 years and resided in 20 to 30 US areas. The V gene lost 4 bases and the J gene lost 5 bases, with 20 bases spanning the gap. Germline V gives CDR1 MNHEY, CDR2 SMNVEV (reference sequence). The CDR3 covers 16 residues. The rearrangement links TRBV27 to TRBJ1-1; the D gene is possibly TRBD1 (5 bases). The sequenced sample was PBMCs or T cells enriched from blood (not recorded which). This clonotype was obtained from a man aged 18 to 35 who had recovered from COVID-19. The CDR3 DNA sequence: TGTGCCAGCAGTTCCTTACTTCAGGGCGTGCGGACTGAAGCTTTCTTT. It codes for CASSSLLQGVRTEAFF.